This T cell receptor (beta chain) derives from a study of blood T cell repertoires in COVID-19 (dated by TCRdb to 2020 to 2022). Describing the broader study: Samples covering the acute and convalescent phases of COVID-19 were provided by collaborators in the United States, Italy and Spain. The material from the prospective study consisted of cDNA or gDNA derived from T cells, B-cell-depleted T cells, or PBMCs. The sample metadata nearly always contained a de-identified subject ID, COVID-19 status, age in years and sex. Where HLA class I and class II types were available, the types were taken from metadata supplied by the sample provider, not from assay-based typing. Subjects who had been exposed to COVID-19, were actively infected with it, or had recovered from it provided the deeply sampled blood TCRbeta repertoires that made up the dataset. Samples came from the ongoing ImmuneRACE study (first 160 participants) plus 1,254 subjects from 6 global collaborators. A freely available public database, intended as a resource for researchers studying the immune response to SARS-CoV-2, is where the repertoires were released. Here is what the overall study found, with its caveats: The quantity of clinical and demographic metadata differed by source and by participant and was supplied without curation.

In the prospective study, participants were about 18 to 95 years old, resided in under 30 geographic areas of the United States, and were enrolled through a virtual design. In the prospective study, participants were assigned to cohorts based on the clinical history participants reported in a screening survey and a study questionnaire. In the prospective study, whole blood, serum and a nasopharyngeal or oropharyngeal swab were collected from each participant by mobile phlebotomists. Participants in the prospective study had the option to provide additional blood draws and questionnaires over an approximately 2-month period. Before DNA extraction, blood samples from the prospective study were shipped at room temperature or frozen. The immunoSEQ Assay, a bias-controlled multiplex PCR, was used to amplify TCRbeta CDR3 regions from genomic DNA. As for how the authors treated the data: The number of nucleated cells in each sample was estimated by amplification of reference gene primers within the assay. To quantify the absolute abundance of each unique TCRbeta CDR3 rearrangement, sequence reads were collapsed and filtered. For each sample, productive Simpson clonality was calculated as the square root of Simpson's diversity index over productive rearrangements. The clones in this table, taken by TCRdb from immuneACCESS, are in-frame only. Not every clone is retained; where verified, under half of the shortfall comes from an unresolved V gene, and the cause of the rest is unknown. The D gene and trimming were derived from the DNA, and the V and J assignments and clone size from that table. In this sample the table shows hundreds of thousands of clones, just over 85% of which occur a single time. The ten largest account for 14% to 15% of the sample.

Trimming takes 1 base from V and 0 bases from J, and the germline ends sit 3 bases apart. Counted from cysteine to phenylalanine, this CDR3 has 13 amino acids. Here the CDR3 DNA is all that survives: 39 bases in frame from base 1. CDR1 LGHDT and CDR2 YNNKEL were looked up in the germline V gene (reference sequence). Turning to this clone: Its specific antigen is unknown. No base quality information exists; no much larger clone differs at one position. The same CDR3 arises from other DNA sequences in this sample as well.

The receptor chain draws on TRBV3-1 (or the pseudogene TRBV3-2) and TRBJ1-1, with the D gene too uncertain to name. This TCR was sampled from a woman between 45 and 60 years old with acute COVID-19. Input material: PBMCs or T cells enriched from blood (not recorded which). CDR3 protein: CASSQGLNTEAFF. The DNA sequence is as follows: TGTGCCAGCAGCCAAGGGCTGAACACTGAAGCTTTCTTT.